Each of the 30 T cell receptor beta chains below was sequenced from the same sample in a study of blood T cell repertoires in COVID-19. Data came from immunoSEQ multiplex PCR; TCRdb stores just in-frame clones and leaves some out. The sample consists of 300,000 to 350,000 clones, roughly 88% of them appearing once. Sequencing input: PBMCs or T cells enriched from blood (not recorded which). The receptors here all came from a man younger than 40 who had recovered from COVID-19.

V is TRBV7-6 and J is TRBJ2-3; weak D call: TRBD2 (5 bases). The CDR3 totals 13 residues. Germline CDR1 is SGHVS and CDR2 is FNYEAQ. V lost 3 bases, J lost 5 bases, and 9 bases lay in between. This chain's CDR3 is CASSFKREDTQYF. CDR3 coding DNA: TGTGCCAGCAGCTTTAAACGGGAAGATACGCAGTATTTT.

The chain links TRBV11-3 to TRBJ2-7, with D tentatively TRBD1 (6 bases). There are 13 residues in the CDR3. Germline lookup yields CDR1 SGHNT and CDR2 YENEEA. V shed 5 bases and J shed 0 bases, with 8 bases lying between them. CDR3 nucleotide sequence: TGTGCCAGCAGCATGGACAGCTCCTACGAGCAGTACTTC. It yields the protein CASSMDSSYEQYF.

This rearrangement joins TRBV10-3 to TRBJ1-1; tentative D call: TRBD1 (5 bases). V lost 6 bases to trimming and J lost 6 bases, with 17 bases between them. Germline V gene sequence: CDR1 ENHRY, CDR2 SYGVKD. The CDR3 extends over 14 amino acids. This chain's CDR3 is CAIRGLRGGPEAFF. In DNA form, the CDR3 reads TGTGCCATCAGGGGTTTGAGGGGAGGACCTGAAGCTTTCTTT.

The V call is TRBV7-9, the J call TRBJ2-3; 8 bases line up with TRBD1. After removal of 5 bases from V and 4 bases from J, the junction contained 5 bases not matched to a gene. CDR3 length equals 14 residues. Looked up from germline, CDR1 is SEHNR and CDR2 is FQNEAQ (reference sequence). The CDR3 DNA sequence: TGTGCCAGCAGCCGGGACAGGATCGCAGATACGCAGTATTTT. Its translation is CASSRDRIADTQYF.

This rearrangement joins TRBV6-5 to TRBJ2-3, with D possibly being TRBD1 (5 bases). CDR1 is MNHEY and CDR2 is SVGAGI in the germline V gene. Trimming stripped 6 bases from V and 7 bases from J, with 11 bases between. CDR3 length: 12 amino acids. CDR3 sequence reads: CASRGDSNTQYF. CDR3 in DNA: TGTGCCAGCAGGGGCGACAGTAATACGCAGTATTTT.

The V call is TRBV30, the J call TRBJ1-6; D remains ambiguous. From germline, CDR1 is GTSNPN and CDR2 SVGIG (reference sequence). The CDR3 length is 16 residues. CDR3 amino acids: CAYNGGSSSYNSPLHF. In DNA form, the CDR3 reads TGTGCTTACAACGGAGGATCGAGCTCCTATAATTCACCCCTCCACTTT.

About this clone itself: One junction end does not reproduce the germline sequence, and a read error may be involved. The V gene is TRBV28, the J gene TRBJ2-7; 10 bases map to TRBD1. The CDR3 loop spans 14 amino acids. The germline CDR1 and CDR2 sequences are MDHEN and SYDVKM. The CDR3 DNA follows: TGTGCCAGCAGTCTCAACGGGGGTTCCGGGACAGGGGACTTC. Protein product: CASSLNGGSGTGDF.

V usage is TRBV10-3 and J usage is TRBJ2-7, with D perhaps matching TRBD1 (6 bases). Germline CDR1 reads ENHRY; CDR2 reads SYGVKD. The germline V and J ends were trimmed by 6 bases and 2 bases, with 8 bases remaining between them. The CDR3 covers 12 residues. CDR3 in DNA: TGTGCCATCAGGCAGGGGACCTACGAGCAGTACTTC. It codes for CAIRQGTYEQYF.

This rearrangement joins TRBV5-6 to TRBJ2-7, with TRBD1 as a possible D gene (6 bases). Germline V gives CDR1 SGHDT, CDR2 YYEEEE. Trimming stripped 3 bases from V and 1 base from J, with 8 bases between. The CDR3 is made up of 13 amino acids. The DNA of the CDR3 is TGTGCCAGCAGCTACCAGGGGTCCTACGAGCAGTACTTC. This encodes CASSYQGSYEQYF.

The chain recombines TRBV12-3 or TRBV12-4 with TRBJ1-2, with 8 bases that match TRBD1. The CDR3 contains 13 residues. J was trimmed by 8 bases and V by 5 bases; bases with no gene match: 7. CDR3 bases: TGTGCCAGCAGTGACCCCAGGGGGCACGGCTACACCTTC. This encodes CASSDPRGHGYTF.

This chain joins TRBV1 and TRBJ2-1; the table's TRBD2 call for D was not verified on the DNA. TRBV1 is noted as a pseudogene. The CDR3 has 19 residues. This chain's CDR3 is CTSSLILADCRSSYNEQFF. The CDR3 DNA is TGCACCAGCAGCCTCATACTAGCGGATTGTAGGAGCTCCTACAATGAGCAGTTCTTC.

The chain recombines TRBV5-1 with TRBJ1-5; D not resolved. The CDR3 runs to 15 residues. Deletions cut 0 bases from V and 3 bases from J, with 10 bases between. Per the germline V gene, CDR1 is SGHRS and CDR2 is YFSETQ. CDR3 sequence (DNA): TGCGCCAGCAGCTTGGGAGGGATTCACAATCAGCCCCAGCATTTT. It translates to CASSLGGIHNQPQHF. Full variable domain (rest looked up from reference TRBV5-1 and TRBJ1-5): KAGVTQTPRYLIKTRGQQVTLSCSPISGHRSVSWYQQTPGQGLQFLFEYFSETQRNKGNFPGRFSGRQFSNSRSEMNVSTLELGDSALYLCASSLGGIHNQPQHFGDGTRLSIL.

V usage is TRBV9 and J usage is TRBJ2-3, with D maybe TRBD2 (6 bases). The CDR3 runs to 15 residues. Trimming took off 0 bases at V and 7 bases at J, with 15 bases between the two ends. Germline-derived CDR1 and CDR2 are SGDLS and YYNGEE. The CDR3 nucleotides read TGTGCCAGCAGCGTAGGGGCACTAGCCGGGAATACGCAGTATTTT. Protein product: CASSVGALAGNTQYF.

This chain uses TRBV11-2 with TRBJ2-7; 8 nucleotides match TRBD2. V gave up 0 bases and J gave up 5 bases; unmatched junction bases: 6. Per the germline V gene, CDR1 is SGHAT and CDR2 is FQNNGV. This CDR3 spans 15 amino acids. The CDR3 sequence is CASSLDRGGPHEQYF. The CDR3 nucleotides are TGTGCCAGCAGCTTAGATCGGGGGGGGCCCCACGAGCAGTACTTC.

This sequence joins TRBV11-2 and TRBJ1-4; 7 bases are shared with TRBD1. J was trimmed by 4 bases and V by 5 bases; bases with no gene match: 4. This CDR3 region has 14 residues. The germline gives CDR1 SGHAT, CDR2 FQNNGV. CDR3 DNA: TGTGCCAGCAGCCGCGGACAGGTTAATGAAAAACTGTTTTTT. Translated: CASSRGQVNEKLFF.

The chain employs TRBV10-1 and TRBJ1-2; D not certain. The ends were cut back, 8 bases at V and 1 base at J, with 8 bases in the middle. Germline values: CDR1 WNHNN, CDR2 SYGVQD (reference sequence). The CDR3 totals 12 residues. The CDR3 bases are TGCGCCAGCTCTCGGGATAACTATGGCTACACCTTC. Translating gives CASSRDNYGYTF.

The DNA for the CDR3 is TGCAGCGCAAAGACCCGGGGCTATGGCTACACCTTC. It translates to CSAKTRGYGYTF. This chain connects TRBV29-1 to TRBJ1-2; D is ambiguous. Germline assignment: CDR1 SQVTM and CDR2 ANQGSEA. CDR3 length: 12 residues. The V gene lost 7 bases and the J gene lost 4 bases, with 13 bases spanning the gap.

The CDR3 nucleotides read TGCGCCAGCAGCCAAGATCTTAGCCAAAATGAGCAGTTCTTC. Translating gives CASSQDLSQNEQFF. The V gene is TRBV4-1, the J gene TRBJ2-1, with unresolved D. The germline gives CDR1 MGHRA, CDR2 YSYEKL. The CDR3 is 14 residues long. V dropped 0 bases and J dropped 7 bases, with 10 bases sitting between them.

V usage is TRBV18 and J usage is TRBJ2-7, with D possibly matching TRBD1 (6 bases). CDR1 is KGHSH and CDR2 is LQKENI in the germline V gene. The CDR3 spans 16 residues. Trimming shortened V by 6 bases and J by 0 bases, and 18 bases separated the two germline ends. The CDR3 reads CASSSNNGQSSYEQYF. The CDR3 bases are TGTGCCAGCTCTTCCAACAACGGACAGAGCTCCTACGAGCAGTACTTC.

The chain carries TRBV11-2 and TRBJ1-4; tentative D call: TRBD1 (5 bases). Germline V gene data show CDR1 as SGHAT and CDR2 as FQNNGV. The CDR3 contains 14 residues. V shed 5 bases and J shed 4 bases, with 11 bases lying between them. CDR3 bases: TGTGCCAGCAGCCCGGAGGGGATTAATGAAAAACTGTTTTTT. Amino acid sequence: CASSPEGINEKLFF.

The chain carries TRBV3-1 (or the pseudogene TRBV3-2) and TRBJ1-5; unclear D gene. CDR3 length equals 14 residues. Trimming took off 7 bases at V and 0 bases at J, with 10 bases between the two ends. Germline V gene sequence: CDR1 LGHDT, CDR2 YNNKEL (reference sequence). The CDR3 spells CASTLSGSNQPQHF. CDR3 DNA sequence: TGTGCCAGCACTCTCAGTGGTAGCAATCAGCCCCAGCATTTT.

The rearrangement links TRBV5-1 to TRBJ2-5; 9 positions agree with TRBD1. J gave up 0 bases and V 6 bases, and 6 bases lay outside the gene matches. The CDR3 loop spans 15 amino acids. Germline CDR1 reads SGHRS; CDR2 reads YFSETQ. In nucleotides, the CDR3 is TGCGCCAGCACAATTGGGGACAGGGACCAAGAGACCCAGTACTTC. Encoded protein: CASTIGDRDQETQYF.

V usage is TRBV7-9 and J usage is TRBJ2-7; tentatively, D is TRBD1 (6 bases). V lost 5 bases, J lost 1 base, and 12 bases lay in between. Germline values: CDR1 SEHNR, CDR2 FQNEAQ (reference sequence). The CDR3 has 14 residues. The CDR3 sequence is CASSPLGQSYEQYF. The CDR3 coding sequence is TGTGCCAGCAGCCCCCTCGGACAGTCCTACGAGCAGTACTTC.

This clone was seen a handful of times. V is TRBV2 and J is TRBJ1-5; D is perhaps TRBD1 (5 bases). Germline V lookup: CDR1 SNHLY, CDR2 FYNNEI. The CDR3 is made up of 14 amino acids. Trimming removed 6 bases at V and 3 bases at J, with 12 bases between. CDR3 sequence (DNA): TGTGCCAGCAGCGCCCTTGGGGCCAATCAGCCCCAGCATTTT. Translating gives CASSALGANQPQHF.

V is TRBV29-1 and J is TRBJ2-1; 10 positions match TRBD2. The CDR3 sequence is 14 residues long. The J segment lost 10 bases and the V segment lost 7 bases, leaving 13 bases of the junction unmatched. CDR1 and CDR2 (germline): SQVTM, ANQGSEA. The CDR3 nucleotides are TGCAGCGCCCAAGGAGCGGGGGGGCCGCGCGAGCAGTTCTTC. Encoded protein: CSAQGAGGPREQFF.

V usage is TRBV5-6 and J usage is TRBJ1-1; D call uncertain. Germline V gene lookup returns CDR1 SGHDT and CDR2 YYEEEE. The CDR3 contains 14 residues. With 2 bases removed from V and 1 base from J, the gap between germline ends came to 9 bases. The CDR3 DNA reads TGTGCCAGCAGCTTCTACGGGGAGAACACTGAAGCTTTCTTT. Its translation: CASSFYGENTEAFF.

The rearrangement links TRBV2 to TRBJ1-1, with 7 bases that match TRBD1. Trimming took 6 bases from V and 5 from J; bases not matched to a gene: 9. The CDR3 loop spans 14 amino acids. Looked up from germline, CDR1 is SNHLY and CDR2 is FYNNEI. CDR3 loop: CASSETGIGTEAFF. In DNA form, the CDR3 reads TGTGCCAGCAGCGAGACAGGGATAGGGACTGAAGCTTTCTTT.

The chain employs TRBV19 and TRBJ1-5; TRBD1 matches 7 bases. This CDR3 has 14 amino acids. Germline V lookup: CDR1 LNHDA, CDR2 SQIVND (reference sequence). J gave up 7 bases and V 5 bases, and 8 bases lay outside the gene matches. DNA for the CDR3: TGTGCCAGTAGTTCCCGACAGGGCCGGCAGCCCCAGCATTTT. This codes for CASSSRQGRQPQHF.

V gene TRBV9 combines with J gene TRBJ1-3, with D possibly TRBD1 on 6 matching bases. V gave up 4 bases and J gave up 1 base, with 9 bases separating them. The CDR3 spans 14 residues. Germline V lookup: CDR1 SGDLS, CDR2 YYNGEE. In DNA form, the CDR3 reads TGTGCCAGCAGCCCAGGGGATTCTGGAAACACCATATATTTT. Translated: CASSPGDSGNTIYF.

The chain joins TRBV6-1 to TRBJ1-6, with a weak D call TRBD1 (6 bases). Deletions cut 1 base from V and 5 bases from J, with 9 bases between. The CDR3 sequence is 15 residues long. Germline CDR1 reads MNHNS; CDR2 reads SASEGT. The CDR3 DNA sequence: TGTGCCAGCAGTGAAGGGGCAGGGGATAATTCACCCCTCCACTTT. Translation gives CASSEGAGDNSPLHF.